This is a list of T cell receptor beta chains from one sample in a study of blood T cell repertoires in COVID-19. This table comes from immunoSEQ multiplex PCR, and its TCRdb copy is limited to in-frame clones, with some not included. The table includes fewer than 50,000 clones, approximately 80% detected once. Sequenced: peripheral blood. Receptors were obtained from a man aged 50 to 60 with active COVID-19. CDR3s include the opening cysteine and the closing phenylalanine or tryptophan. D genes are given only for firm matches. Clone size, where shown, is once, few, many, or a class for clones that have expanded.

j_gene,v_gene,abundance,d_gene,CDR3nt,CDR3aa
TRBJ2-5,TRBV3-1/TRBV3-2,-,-,TGTGCCAGCAGCCCCCCCCTAGGCCTCAAGGAGACCCAGTACTTC,CASSPPLGLKETQYF
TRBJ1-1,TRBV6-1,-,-,TGTGCCAGCAGTGAAGTTTTCAGGAACACTGAAGCTTTCTTT,CASSEVFRNTEAFF
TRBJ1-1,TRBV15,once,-,TGTGCCACCAGCAGTGGAAGAGGACCGGGGTTCGGAGCTTTCTTT,CATSSGRGPGFGAFF
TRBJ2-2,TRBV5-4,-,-,TGTGCCAGCAGCTTGGCCGGGGGGCAGAACGGGGAGCTGTTTTTT,CASSLAGGQNGELFF
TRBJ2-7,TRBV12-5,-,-,TGTGCTAGTGGTTTGGTACTCCTTCAGGGTATGAACTACGAGCAGTACTTC,CASGLVLLQGMNYEQYF
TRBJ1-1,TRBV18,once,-,TGTGCCAGCTCACCACGGGGGGGGGAAGCTTTCTTT,CASSPRGGEAFF
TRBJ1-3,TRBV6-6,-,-,TGTGCCAGCAGCCCCACTAGGAACACCATATATTTT,CASSPTRNTIYF
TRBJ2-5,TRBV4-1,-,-,TGCGCCAGCAGCCAAGACCCAGCGGAGACCCAGTACTTC,CASSQDPAETQYF
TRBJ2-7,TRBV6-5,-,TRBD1,TGTGCCAGCAGAGATCCGGGACAGGCCTACGAGCAGTACTTC,CASRDPGQAYEQYF
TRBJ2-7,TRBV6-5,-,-,TGTGCCAGCATAGCCAACGGCGGGGTCTACGAGCAGTACTTC,CASIANGGVYEQYF
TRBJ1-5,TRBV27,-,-,TGTGCCAGCAGTTCAATTAGCTCTACAGGGAATCAGCCCCAGCATTTT,CASSSISSTGNQPQHF
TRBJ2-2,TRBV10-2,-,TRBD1,TGCGCCAGCAGTGAGGCGCCAGGGGGTTTGACCGGGGAGCTGTTTTTT,CASSEAPGGLTGELFF
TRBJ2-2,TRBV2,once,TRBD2,TGTGCCAGCAGGAGCGGGGGTGTTCACACCGGGGAGCTGTTTTTT,CASRSGGVHTGELFF
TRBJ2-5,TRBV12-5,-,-,TGTGCTAGTGGTCCGCCGGTTGGTTTTCGGGAGACCCAGTACTTC,CASGPPVGFRETQYF
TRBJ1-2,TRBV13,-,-,TGTGCCAGCAGCGCACCGGGGGGGGACGTTGACGTTGGTGGCTACACCTTC,CASSAPGGDVDVGGYTF
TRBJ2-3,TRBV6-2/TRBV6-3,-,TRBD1,TGTGCCAGCAGTCGAGACAGGGGGCTAAATACGCAGTATTTT,CASSRDRGLNTQYF
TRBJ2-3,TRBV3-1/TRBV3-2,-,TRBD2,TGTGCCAGCAGCCAATTTCTAGCGGGTAGCACAGATACGCAGTATTTT,CASSQFLAGSTDTQYF
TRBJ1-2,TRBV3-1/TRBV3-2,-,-,TGTGCCAGCAGCCAGGAGACAGACGGTCTCTATGGCTACACCTTC,CASSQETDGLYGYTF
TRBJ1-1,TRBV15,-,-,TGTGCCACCAGCAGGGGGGACTTGAACACTGAAGCTTTCTTT,CATSRGDLNTEAFF
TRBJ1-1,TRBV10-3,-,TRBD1,TGCGGGATACAGGGGATTAACACTGAAGCTTTCTTT,CGIQGINTEAFF
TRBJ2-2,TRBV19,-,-,TGTGCCAGTAGGCTGGAAGGAGTGTGGACCGGGGAGCTGTTTTTT,CASRLEGVWTGELFF
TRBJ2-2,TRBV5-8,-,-,TGTGCCAGCAGCTTTTCCGGGACAAGTAACACCGGGGAGCTGTTTTTT,CASSFSGTSNTGELFF
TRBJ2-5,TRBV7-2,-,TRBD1,TGTGCCAGCAGCTTAAACAGGGGATACGAGACCCAGTACTTC,CASSLNRGYETQYF
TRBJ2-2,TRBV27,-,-,TGTGCCAGCAGTCCATGGGGGAGCGGAGGGGCCGGGGAGCTGTTTTTT,CASSPWGSGGAGELFF
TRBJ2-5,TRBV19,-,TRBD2,TGTGCCAGTAGTATTGGGCCCCCACTAGCGGGGTTCCAAGAGACCCAGTACTTC,CASSIGPPLAGFQETQYF
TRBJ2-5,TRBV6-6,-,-,TGTGCCAGCAGTTACGGCGGTCCGGAGACCCAGTACTTC,CASSYGGPETQYF
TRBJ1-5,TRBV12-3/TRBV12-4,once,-,TGTGCCAGCAGTTCCCTGGCAGAGCCCCAGCATTTT,CASSSLAEPQHF
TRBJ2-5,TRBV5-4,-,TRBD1,TGTGCCAGCAGCTTTTCGGAAAGGGGGCTCGGAGAGACCCAGTACTTC,CASSFSERGLGETQYF
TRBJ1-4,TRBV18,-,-,TGTGCCAGCTCACCACCGGGCACTAATGAAAAACTGTTTTTT,CASSPPGTNEKLFF
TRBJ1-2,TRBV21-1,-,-,TGTGCCAGCAGCAAAGATCCAGGGGAATATGGCTACACCTTC,CASSKDPGEYGYTF
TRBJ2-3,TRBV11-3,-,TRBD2,TGTGCCAGCAGCTTAGCTAGCGGGGGGCAGGGAGATACGCAGTATTTT,CASSLASGGQGDTQYF
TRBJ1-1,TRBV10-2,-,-,TGCGCCAGCAGAGGACAGTTTCTCAACACTGAAGCTTTCTTT,CASRGQFLNTEAFF
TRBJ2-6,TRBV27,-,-,TGTGCCAGCAGTTTACAGGTGGCTGGGGCCAACGTCCTGACTTTC,CASSLQVAGANVLTF
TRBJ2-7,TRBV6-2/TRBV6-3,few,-,TGTGCCAGCAGTTACTCTTCCAGCTCCTACGAGCAGTACTTC,CASSYSSSSYEQYF
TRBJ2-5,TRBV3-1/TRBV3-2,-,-,TGTGCCAGCAGTATGTGGGGGGAGGAGACCCAGTACTTC,CASSMWGEETQYF
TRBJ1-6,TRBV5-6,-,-,TGTGCCAGCAGCTCAATGGGACAATTGTATAATTCACCCCTCCACTTT,CASSSMGQLYNSPLHF
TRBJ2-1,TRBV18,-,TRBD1,TGTGCCAGCTCACCTCTGGGACAGGGTATCAATGAGCAGTTCTTC,CASSPLGQGINEQFF
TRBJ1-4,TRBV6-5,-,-,TGTGCCAACCGCAACAGCTACGCAACTAATGAAAAACTGTTTTTT,CANRNSYATNEKLFF
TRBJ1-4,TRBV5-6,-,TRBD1,TGTGCCAGCAGCATCAGGGGGGCCAATGAAAAACTGTTTTTT,CASSIRGANEKLFF
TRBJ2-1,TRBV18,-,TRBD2,TGTGCCAGCTCACCAACCCAGCGGGGGGTCTACAATGAGCAGTTCTTC,CASSPTQRGVYNEQFF
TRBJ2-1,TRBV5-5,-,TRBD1,TGTGCCAGCAGCTTAGGACAGGGGCCGATTAAGCAGTTCTTC,CASSLGQGPIKQFF
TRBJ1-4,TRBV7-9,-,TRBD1,TGTGCCAGCAGCACTCACAGGGGGACTAATGAAAAACTGTTTTTT,CASSTHRGTNEKLFF
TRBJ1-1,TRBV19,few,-,TGTGCCAGTAGTATCAGTGCGAACACTGAAGCTTTCTTT,CASSISANTEAFF
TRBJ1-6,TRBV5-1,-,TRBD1,TGCGCCAGTAGGCGGGACAGCTCCTATAATTCACCCCTCCACTTT,CASRRDSSYNSPLHF
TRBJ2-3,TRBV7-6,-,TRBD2,TGTGCCAGCAGCTTAGCGCTAGCGGGGGGGACAGATACGCAGTATTTT,CASSLALAGGTDTQYF
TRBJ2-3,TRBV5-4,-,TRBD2,TGTGCCAGCAGCTTGGGATTGACTAGCGGTCACACAGATACGCAGTATTTT,CASSLGLTSGHTDTQYF
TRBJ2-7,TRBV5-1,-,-,TGCGCCAGCAGTTCTCAGGGTTATTTTGACATCTCCTACGAGCAGTACTTC,CASSSQGYFDISYEQYF
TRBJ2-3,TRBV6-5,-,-,TGTGCCAGCAGTTACTCAGGAGCTCGTAGCACAGATACGCAGTATTTT,CASSYSGARSTDTQYF
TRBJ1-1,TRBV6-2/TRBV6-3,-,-,TGTGCCAGCAGTGATGCCGGGAGAATGAACACTGAAGCTTTCTTT,CASSDAGRMNTEAFF
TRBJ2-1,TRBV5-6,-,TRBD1,TGTGCCAGCACCCGGGACAGCTACAATGAGCAGTTCTTC,CASTRDSYNEQFF
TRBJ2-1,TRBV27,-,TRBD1,TGTGCCAGCCAACGCGGGACAGGGCGGGTTTACAATGAGCAGTTCTTC,CASQRGTGRVYNEQFF